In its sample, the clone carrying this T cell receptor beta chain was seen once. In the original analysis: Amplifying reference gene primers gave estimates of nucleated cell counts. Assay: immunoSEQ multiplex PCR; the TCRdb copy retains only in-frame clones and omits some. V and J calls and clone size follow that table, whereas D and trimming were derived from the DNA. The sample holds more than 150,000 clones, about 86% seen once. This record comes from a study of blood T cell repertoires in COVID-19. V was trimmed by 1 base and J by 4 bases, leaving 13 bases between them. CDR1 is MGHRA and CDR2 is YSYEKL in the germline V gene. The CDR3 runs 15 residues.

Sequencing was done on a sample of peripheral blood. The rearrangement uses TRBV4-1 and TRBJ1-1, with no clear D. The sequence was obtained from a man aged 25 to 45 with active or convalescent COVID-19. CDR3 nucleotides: TGCGCCAGCAGCCAAGTTGTGAGTCGGGGCACTGAAGCTTTCTTT. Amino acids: CASSQVVSRGTEAFF.